The 4 T cell receptor beta chains below all came from one sample that was sequenced in a study of spatial heterogeneity in lung cancer. The study, taken as a whole, reports: Counts that tracked tumor mutation counts were those of expanded intratumoral alpha and beta TCRs.

The time point: sample taken at primary tumor resection. Their target antigens are unknown. TCRdb itself ran the 5' RACE reads through MiXCR, one entry per CDR3 protein. The sample lists about 20,000 distinct CDR3 sequences; 15% to 20% were seen once. Specimen: lung tumor tissue, collected at surgery. The receptors were gathered from a female donor with early-stage non-small cell lung cancer.

This clonotype showed up many times. This chain joins TRBV20-1 and TRBJ2-7; a possible D gene is TRBD2 (5 bases). The V gene's germline CDR1 is DFQATT and CDR2 SNEGSKA (reference sequence). CDR3 length: 13 residues. The ends were cut back, 1 base at V and 2 bases at J, with 9 bases in the middle. CDR3 sequence (DNA): TGCAGTGCTAGAGGCGGACTCCCCTACGAGCAGTACTTC. Its protein product is CSARGGLPYEQYF.

This clonotype was seen more than once but under ten times. The chain recombines TRBV20-1 with TRBJ2-1; D remains unclear. The CDR3 contains 15 residues. V lost 1 base to trimming and J lost 0 bases, with 10 bases between them. Germline V gene data show CDR1 as DFQATT and CDR2 as SNEGSKA (reference sequence). CDR3 coding DNA: TGCAGTGCTAGAGGTTTTAACCCCTCCTACAATGAGCAGTTCTTC. Amino acids: CSARGFNPSYNEQFF.

This clonotype was counted between two and nine times. The gene calls are TRBV20-1 and TRBJ2-7; no reliable D call. The CDR3 spans 14 residues. Germline V gives CDR1 DFQATT, CDR2 SNEGSKA (reference sequence). The ends were cut back, 3 bases at V and 2 bases at J, with 14 bases in the middle. The CDR3: CSARIRLGTYEQYF. In nucleotides, the CDR3 is TGCAGTGCTAGGATTCGGCTGGGGACCTACGAGCAGTACTTC.

The chain joins TRBV27 to TRBJ2-1, with D possibly TRBD2 on 5 matching bases. The CDR3 runs 14 residues. Trimming took 6 bases from V and 2 from J, leaving 11 bases between them. Germline V gives CDR1 MNHEY, CDR2 SMNVEV (reference sequence). CDR3: CASSSWRAYNEQFF. The CDR3, as DNA: TGTGCCAGCAGCTCATGGCGGGCCTACAATGAGCAGTTCTTC.